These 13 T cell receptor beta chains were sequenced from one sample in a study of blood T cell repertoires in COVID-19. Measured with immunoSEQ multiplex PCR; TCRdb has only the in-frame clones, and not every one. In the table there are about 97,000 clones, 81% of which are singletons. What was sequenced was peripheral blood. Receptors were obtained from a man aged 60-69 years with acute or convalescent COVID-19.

DNA for the CDR3: TGTGCCAGCAGCAGAACTAGCGGGGGGCACCTCAAGGAGACCCAGTACTTC. Encoded protein: CASSRTSGGHLKETQYF. This chain connects TRBV7-9 to TRBJ2-5; 12 positions match TRBD2. V shed 5 bases and J 5 bases; nucleotides not matched to a gene: 12. Germline CDR1 is SEHNR and CDR2 is FQNEAQ (reference sequence). The CDR3 covers 17 residues.

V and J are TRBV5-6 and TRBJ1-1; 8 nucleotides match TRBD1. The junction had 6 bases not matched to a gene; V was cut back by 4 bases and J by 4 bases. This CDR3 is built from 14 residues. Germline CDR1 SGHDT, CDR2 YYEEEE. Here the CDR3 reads CASSLSGTGTEAFF. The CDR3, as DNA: TGTGCCAGCAGCCTTTCCGGGACAGGCACTGAAGCTTTCTTT.

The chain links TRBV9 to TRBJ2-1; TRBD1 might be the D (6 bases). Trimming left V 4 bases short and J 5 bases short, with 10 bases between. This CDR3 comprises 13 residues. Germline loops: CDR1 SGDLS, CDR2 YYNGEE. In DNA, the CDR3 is TGTGCCAGCAGCACACGACAGGACAATGAGCAGTTCTTC. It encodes CASSTRQDNEQFF.

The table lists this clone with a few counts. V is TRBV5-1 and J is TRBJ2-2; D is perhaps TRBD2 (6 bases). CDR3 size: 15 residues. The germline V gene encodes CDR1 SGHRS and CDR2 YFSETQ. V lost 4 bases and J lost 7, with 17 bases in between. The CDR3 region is CASSPEPGRGGELFF. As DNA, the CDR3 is TGCGCCAGCAGCCCCGAGCCGGGGCGGGGCGGGGAGCTGTTTTTT.

Here the CDR3 DNA reads TGTGCCAGTAGTCCCCTTGGAAACACCATATATTTT. Amino acids: CASSPLGNTIYF. The rearrangement uses TRBV19 and TRBJ1-3, with D unclear. V lost 5 bases and J 3 bases, leaving 5 bases between the germline ends. The CDR3 contains 12 residues. The germline V gene has CDR1 LNHDA and CDR2 SQIVND (reference sequence).

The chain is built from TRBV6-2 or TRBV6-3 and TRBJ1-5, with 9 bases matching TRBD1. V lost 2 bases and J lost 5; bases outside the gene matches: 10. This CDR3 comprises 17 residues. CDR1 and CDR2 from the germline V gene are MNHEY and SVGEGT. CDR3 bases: TGTGCCAGCAGTTACCCGAGGGGACAGGGAAATTATCAGCCCCAGCATTTT. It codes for CASSYPRGQGNYQPQHF.

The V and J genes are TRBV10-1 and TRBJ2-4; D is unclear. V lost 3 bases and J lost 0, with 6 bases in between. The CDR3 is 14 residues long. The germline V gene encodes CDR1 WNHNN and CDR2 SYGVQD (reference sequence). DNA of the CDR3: TGCGCCAGCAGTGACGGGTTAGCCAAAAACATTCAGTACTTC. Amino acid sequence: CASSDGLAKNIQYF.

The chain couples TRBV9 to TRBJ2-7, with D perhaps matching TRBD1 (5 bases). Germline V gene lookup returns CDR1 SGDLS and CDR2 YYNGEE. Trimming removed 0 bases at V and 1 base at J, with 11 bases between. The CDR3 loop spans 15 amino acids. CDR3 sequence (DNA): TGTGCCAGCAGCGTAGAGGGCAGGGCGTCCTACGAGCAGTACTTC. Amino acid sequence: CASSVEGRASYEQYF.

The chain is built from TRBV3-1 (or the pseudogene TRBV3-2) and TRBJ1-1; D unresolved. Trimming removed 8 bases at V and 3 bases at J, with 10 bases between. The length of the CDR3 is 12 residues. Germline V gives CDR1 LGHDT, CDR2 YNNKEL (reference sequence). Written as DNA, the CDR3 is TGTGCCAGCCGAGAGGGTGACACTGAAGCTTTCTTT. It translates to CASREGDTEAFF.

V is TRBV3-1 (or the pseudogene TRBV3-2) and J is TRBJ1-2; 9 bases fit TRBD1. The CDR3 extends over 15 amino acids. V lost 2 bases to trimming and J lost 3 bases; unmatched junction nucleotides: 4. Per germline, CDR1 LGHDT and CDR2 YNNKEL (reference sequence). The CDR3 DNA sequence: TGTGCCAGCAGCCAACCCACAGGGGGCCACTATGGCTACACCTTC. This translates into CASSQPTGGHYGYTF.

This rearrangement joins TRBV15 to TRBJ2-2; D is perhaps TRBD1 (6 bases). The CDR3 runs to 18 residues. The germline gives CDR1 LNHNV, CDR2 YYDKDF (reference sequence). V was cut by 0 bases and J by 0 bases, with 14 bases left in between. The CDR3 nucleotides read TGTGCCACCAGCAGAGAGGGGGCACCCTACGCGAACACCGGGGAGCTGTTTTTT. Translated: CATSREGAPYANTGELFF. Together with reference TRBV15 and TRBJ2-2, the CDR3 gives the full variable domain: DAMVIQNPRYQVTQFGKPVTLSCSQTLNHNVMYWYQQKSSQAPKLLFHYYDKDFNNEADTPDNFQSRRPNTSFCFLDIRSPGLGDTAMYLCATSREGAPYANTGELFFGEGSRLTVL.

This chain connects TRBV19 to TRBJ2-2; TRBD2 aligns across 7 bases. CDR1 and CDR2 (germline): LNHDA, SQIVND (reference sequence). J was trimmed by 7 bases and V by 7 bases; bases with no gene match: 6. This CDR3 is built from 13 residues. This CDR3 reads CASNWGGNGELFF. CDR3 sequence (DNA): TGTGCCAGTAACTGGGGGGGGAACGGGGAGCTGTTTTTT.

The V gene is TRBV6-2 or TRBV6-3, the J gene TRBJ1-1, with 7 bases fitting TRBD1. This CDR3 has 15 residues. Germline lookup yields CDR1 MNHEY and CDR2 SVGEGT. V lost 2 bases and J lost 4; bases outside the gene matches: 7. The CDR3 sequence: CASSYGDREGTEAFF. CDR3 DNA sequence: TGTGCCAGCAGTTACGGAGACAGGGAAGGCACTGAAGCTTTCTTT.